This T cell receptor beta chain stems from a study of T cells in Graves' hyperthyroidism and ophthalmopathy. The CDR3 contains 13 residues. V was cut by 8 bases and J by 3 bases, with 13 bases left in between. CDR1 KGHDR and CDR2 SFDVKD come from the germline V gene. In the case of this clonotype: What it recognizes is unknown.

General study results and limits: Separation of ophthalmopathy from stable hyperthyroidism was achieved by a 13 V-J model. Model output signaled ophthalmopathy a median around 6.9 months ahead of onset.

The source material, RNA transcripts, was used to amplify TCR beta CDR3 regions. First-round RT-PCR with HTBI primers amplified the TCR CDR3 region. TCRdb used MiXCR to reprocess the multiplex PCR reads, holding one entry per CDR3 protein. The profile shows around 540,000 distinct CDR3 sequences, about 45% of them singletons. This TCR came from a woman aged 18-29 years with Graves' hyperthyroidism. The chain recombines TRBV24-1 with TRBJ2-7; TRBD1 is a possible D gene (6 bases). Sequencing used peripheral blood or thyroid tissue (not recorded which). This CDR3 is CATTRDTDYEQYF. The DNA for the CDR3 is TGTGCCACCACCCGGGACACAGACTACGAGCAGTACTTC.